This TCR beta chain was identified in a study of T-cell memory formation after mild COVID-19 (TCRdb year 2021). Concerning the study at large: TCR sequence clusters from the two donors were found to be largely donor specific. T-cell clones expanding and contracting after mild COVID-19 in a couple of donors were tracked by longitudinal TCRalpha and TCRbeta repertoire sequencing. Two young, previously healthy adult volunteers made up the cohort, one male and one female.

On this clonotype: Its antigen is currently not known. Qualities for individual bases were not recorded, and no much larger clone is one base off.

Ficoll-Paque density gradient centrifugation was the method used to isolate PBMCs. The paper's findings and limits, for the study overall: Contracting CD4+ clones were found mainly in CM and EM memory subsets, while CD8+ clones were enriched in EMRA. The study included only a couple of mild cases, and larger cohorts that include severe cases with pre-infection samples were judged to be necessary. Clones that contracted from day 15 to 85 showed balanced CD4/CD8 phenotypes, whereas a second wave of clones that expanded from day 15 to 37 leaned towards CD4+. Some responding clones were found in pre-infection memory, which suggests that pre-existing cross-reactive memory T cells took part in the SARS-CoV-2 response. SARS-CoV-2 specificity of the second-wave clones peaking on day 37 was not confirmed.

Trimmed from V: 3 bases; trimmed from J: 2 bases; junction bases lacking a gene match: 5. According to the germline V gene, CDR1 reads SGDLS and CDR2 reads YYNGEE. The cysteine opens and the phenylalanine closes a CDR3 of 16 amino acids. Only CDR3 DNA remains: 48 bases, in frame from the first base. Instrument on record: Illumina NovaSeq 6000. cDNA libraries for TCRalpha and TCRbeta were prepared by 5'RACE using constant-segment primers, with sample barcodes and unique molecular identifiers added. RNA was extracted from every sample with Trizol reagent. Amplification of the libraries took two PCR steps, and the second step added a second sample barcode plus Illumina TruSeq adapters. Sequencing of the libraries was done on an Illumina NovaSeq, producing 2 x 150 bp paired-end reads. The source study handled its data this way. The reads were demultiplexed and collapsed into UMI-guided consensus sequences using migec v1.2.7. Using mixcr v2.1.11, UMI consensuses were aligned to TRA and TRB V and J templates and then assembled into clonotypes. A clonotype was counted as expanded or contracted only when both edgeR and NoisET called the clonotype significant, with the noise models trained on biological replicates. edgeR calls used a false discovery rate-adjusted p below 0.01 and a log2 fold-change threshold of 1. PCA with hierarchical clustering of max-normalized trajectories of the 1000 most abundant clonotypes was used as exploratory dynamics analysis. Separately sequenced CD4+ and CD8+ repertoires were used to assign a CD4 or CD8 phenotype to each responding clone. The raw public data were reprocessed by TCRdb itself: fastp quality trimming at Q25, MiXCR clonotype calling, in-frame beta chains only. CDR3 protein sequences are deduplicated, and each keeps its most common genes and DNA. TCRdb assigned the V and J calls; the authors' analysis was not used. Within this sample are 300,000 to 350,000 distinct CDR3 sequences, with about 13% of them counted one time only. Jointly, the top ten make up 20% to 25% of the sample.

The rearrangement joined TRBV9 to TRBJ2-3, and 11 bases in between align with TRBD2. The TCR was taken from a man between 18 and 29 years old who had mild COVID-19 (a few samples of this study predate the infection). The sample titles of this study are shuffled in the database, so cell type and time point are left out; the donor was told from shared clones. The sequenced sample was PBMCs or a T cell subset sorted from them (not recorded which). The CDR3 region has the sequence CASSGLAGTYTDTQYF. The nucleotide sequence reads TGTGCCAGCAGCGGACTAGCGGGGACCTACACAGATACGCAGTATTTT. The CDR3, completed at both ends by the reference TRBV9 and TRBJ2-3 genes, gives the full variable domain DSGVTQTPKHLITATGQRVTLRCSPRSGDLSVYWYQQSLDQGLQFLIQYYNGEERAKGNILERFSAQQFPDLHSELNLSSLELGDSALYFCASSGLAGTYTDTQYFGPGTRLTVL.